This TCR beta chain came from a study of shared clonotypes between healthy human individuals. Turning to this clone: Antigen: not known.

CDR1 and CDR2 (germline): GTSNPN, SVGIG (reference sequence). This CDR3 is 14 amino acids long. J gave up 5 bases and V 4 bases, and 7 bases lay outside the gene matches. Every subset had its genomic DNA shared out evenly among several immunoSEQ plates. The data were produced by immunoSEQ multiplex PCR, yet TCRdb's version contains in-frame clones alone and is incomplete. The table lists 2 million to 2.5 million clones, 85% to 95% of them singletons. Study outcomes and limitations: Estimated clonotype richness was generally higher in naive than memory subsets. Clonotype sharing across four donors was observed for 4% to 6.5% of naive CD4 clonotypes.

This clonotype was sampled from a man between 18 and 29 years old in good health. Some clones in this sample may be carry-over from other donors' samples. This chain joins TRBV30 and TRBJ2-3; 9 nucleotides line up with TRBD2. The sequencing input was naive CD4+ T cells from PBMCs. The sample's subset: CD45RA+ positively selected. The CDR3 DNA is TGTGCCTGGAATAGCGGGAGTGGGGAAGATACGCAGTATTTT. Its protein product is CAWNSGSGEDTQYF.